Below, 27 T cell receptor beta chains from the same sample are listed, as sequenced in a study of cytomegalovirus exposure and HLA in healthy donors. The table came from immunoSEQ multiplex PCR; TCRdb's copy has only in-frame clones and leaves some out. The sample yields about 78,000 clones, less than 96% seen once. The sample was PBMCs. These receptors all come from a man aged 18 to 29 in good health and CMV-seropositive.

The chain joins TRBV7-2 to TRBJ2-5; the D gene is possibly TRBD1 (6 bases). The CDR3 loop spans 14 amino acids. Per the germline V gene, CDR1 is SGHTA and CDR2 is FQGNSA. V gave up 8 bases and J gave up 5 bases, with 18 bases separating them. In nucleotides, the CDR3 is TGTGCCAGCCGGGGACATTCAATATGGGAGACCCAGTACTTC. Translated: CASRGHSIWETQYF.

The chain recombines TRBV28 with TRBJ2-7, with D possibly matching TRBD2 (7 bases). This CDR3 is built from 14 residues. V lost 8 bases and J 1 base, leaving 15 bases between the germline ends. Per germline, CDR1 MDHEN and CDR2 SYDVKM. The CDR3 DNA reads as TGTGCCAGCGGGGGGCTAGCGGAGTCCTACGAGCAGTACTTC. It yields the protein CASGGLAESYEQYF.

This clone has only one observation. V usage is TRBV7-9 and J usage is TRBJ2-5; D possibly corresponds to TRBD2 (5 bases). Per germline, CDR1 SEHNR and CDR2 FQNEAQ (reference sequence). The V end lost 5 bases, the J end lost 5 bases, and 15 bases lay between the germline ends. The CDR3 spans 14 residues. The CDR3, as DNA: TGTGCCAGCAGCCCCTCGAGTAGCGAGGAGACCCAGTACTTC. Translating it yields CASSPSSSEETQYF.

The CDR3: CASKTGKETQYF. For the CDR3, the DNA is TGTGCCAGCAAGACAGGGAAAGAGACCCAGTACTTC. The chain uses TRBV6-5 and TRBJ2-5; 7 bases agree with TRBD1. The CDR3 runs to 12 residues. J lost 3 bases, V lost 7 bases, and 2 bases had no gene match. Germline V gene sequence: CDR1 MNHEY, CDR2 SVGAGI.

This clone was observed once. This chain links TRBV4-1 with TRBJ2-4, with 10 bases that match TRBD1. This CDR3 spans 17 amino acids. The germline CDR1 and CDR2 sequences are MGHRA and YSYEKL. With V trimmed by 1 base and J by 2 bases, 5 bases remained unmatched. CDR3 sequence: CASSQGRGQGTKNIQYF. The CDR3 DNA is TGCGCCAGCAGCCAAGGCAGGGGACAGGGGACCAAAAACATTCAGTACTTC.

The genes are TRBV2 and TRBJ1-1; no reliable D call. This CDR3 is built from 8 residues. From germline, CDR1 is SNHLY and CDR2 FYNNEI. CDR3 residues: CSGTEAFF. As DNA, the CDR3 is TGTTCGGGAACTGAAGCTTTCTTT.

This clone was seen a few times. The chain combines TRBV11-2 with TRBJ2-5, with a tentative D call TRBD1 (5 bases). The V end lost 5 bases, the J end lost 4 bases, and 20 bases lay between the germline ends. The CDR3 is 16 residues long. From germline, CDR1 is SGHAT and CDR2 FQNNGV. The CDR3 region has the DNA TGTGCCAGCAGCCCTGGGGCCAGGGAATTCGGAGAGACCCAGTACTTC. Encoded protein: CASSPGAREFGETQYF. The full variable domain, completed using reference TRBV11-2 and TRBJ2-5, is EAGVAQSPRYKIIEKRQSVAFWCNPISGHATLYWYQQILGQGPKLLIQFQNNGVVDDSQLPKDRFSAERLKGVDSTLKIQPAKLEDSAVYLCASSPGAREFGETQYFGPGTRLLVL.

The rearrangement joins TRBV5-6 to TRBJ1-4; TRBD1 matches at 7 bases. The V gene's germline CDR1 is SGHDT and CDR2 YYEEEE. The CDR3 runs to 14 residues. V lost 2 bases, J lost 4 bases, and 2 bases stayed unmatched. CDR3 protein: CASSFGTVNEKLFF. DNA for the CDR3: TGTGCCAGCAGCTTCGGGACAGTTAATGAAAAACTGTTTTTT.

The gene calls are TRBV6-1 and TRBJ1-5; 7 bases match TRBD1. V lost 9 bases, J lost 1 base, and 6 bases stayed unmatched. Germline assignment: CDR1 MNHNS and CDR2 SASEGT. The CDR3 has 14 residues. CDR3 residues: CASTGTVSNQPQHF. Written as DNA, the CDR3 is TGTGCCAGTACCGGGACAGTAAGCAATCAGCCCCAGCATTTT.

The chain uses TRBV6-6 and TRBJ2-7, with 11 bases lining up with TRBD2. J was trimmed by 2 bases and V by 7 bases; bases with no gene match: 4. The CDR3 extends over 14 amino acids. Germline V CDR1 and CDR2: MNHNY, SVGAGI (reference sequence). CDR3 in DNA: TGTGCCAGCACCTATAGCGGGAGGGCCTACGAGCAGTACTTC. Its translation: CASTYSGRAYEQYF.

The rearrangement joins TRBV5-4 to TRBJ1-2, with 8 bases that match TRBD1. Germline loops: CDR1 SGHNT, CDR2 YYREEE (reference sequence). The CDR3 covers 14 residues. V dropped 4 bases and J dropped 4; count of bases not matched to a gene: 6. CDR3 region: CASSPWTGTYGYTF. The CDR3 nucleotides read TGTGCCAGCAGCCCCTGGACAGGGACCTATGGCTACACCTTC.

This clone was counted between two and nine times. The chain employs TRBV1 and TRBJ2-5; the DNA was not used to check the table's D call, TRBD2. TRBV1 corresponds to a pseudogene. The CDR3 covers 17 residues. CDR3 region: CTSSQDITSGGQETQYF. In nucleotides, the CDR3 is TGCACCAGCAGCCAAGACATTACTAGCGGAGGACAAGAGACCCAGTACTTC.

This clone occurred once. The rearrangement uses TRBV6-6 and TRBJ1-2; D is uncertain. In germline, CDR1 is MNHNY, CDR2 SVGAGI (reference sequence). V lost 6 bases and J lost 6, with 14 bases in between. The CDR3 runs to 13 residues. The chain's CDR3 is CASRGQLANGYTF. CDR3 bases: TGTGCCAGCAGGGGCCAGCTCGCGAATGGCTACACCTTC.

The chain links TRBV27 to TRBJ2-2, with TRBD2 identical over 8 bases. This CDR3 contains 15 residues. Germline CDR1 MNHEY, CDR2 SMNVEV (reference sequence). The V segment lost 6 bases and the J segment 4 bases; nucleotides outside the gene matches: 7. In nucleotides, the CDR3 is TGTGCCAGCAGGATCACAGCGGGAGCCACCGGGGAGCTGTTTTTT. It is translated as CASRITAGATGELFF.

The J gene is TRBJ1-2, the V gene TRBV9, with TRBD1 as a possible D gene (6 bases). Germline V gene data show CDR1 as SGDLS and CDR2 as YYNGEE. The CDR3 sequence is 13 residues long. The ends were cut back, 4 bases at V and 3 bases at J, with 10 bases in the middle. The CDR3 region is CASSRSGDYGYTF. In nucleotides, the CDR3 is TGTGCCAGCAGCCGGTCAGGGGACTATGGCTACACCTTC.

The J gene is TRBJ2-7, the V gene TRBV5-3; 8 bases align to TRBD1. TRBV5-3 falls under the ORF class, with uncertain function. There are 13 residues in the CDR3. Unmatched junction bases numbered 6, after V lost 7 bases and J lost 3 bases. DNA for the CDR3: TGTGCCAGAGACGGGACAGGCTACTACGAGCAGTACTTC. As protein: CARDGTGYYEQYF.

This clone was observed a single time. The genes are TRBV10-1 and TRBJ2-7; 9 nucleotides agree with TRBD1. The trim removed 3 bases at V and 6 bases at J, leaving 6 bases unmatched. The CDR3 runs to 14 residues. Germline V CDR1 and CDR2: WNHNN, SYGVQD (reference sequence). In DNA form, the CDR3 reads TGCGCCAGCAGTGATCCCGGGACAGGGAGCGAGCAGTACTTC. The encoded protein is CASSDPGTGSEQYF.

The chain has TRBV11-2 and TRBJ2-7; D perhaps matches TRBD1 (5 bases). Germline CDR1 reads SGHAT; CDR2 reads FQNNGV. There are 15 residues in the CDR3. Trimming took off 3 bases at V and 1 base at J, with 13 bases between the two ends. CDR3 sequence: CASSFEGALSYEQYF. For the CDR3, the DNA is TGTGCCAGCAGCTTCGAAGGGGCTCTGTCCTACGAGCAGTACTTC.

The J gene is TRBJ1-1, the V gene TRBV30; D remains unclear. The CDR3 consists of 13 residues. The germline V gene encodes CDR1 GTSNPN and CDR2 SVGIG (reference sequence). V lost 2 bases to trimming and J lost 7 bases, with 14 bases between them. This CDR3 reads CAWSIEEVGEAFF. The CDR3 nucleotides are TGTGCCTGGAGTATAGAGGAGGTCGGTGAAGCTTTCTTT.

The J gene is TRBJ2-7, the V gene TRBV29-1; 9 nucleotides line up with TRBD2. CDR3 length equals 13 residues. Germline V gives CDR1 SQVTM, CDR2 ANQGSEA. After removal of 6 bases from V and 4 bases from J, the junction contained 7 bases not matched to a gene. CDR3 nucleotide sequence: TGCAGCGTCGCCGGGACTAGCCGGTACGAGCAGTACTTC. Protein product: CSVAGTSRYEQYF.

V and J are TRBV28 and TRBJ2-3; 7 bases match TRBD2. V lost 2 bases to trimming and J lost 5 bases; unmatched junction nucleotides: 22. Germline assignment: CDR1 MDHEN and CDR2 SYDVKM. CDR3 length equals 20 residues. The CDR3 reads CASSLPPGMGGRDGGDTQYF. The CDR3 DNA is TGTGCCAGCAGTTTACCCCCCGGGATGGGCGGGAGAGATGGGGGAGATACGCAGTATTTT.

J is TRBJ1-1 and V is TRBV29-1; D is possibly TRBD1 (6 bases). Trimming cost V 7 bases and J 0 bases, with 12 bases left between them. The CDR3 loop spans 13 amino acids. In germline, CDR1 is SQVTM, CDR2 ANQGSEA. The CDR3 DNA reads TGCAGCGCCCGACAGGAACTGAACACTGAAGCTTTCTTT. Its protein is CSARQELNTEAFF.

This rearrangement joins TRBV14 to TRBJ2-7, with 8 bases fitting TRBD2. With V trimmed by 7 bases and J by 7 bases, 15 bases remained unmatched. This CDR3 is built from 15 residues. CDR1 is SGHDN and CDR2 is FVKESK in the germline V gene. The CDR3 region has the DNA TGTGCCAGCAATCCCACGCGGGAGGCCCCAACAGAGCAGTACTTC. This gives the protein CASNPTREAPTEQYF.

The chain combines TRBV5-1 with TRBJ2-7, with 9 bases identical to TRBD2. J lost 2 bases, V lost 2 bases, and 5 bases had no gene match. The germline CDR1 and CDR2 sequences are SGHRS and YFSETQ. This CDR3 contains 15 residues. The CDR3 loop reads CASSFLTSGTYEQYF. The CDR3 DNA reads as TGCGCCAGCAGCTTTTTGACTAGCGGTACCTACGAGCAGTACTTC. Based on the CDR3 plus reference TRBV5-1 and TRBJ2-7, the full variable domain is KAGVTQTPRYLIKTRGQQVTLSCSPISGHRSVSWYQQTPGQGLQFLFEYFSETQRNKGNFPGRFSGRQFSNSRSEMNVSTLELGDSALYLCASSFLTSGTYEQYFGPGTRLTVT.

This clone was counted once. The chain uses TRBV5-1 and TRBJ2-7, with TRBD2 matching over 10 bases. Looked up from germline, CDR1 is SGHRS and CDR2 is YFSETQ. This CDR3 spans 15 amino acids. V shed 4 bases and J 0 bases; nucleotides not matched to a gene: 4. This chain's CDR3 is CASSALAGASYEQYF. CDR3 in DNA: TGCGCCAGCAGCGCCCTAGCGGGAGCCTCCTACGAGCAGTACTTC.

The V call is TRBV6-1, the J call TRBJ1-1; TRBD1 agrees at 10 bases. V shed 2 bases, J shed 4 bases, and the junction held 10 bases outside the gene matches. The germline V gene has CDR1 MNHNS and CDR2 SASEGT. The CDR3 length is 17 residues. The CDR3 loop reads CASSEPGQGLFGTEAFF. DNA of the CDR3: TGTGCCAGCAGTGAACCGGGACAGGGGCTGTTCGGCACTGAAGCTTTCTTT.

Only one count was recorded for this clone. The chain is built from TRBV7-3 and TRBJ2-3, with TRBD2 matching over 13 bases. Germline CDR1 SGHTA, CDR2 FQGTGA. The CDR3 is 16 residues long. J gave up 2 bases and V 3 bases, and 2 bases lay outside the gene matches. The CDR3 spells CASSLGLAGPTDTQYF. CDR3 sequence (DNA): TGTGCCAGCAGCTTGGGACTAGCGGGACCCACAGATACGCAGTATTTT.